A selection of T cell receptor beta chains follows, all from one sample in a study of Ad26.COV2.S vaccination and SARS-CoV-2 variants. Sequencing used immunoSEQ multiplex PCR; TCRdb keeps in-frame clones, though not all of them. This repertoire shows about 400,000 clones, 89% found once; its top ten account for around 1.9%. Here the sequenced sample was peripheral blood, taken in a trial of Ad26.COV2.S vaccine versus placebo. The receptors derive from a person aged 18-65 years who received the Ad26.COV2.S COVID-19 vaccine or a placebo. CDR3s include the opening cysteine and the closing phenylalanine or tryptophan. The D gene is left open where the match is weak. The size entry is marked missing in some rows and otherwise reads once, few, many or a size class.

NA	TRBV10-2	TRBJ2-1	NA	TGCGCCAGCAGTCTTAGGCAGGGCTCCTACAATGAGCAGTTCTTC	CASSLRQGSYNEQFF
TRBD2	TRBV7-9	TRBJ2-7	NA	TGTGCCAGCGGGAGGGACCTCTCCTACGAGCAGTACTTC	CASGRDLSYEQYF
NA	TRBV5-1	TRBJ2-1	NA	TGCGCCAGCAGCTTGGGCAGTTCGAGCAATGAGCAGTTCTTC	CASSLGSSSNEQFF
NA	TRBV19	TRBJ2-5	NA	TGTGCCAGTAGTATCGGGACCGCCAGGGAGACCCAGTACTTC	CASSIGTARETQYF
TRBD2	TRBV5-5	TRBJ2-2	NA	TGTGCCAGCAGCTTGGAACCCCCCGGGAGGAGCACCGGGGAGCTGTTTTTT	CASSLEPPGRSTGELFF
NA	TRBV7-9	TRBJ2-2	NA	TGTGCCGGCCTCTCTGGGGACCAAGGGGAGCTGTTTTTT	CAGLSGDQGELFF
TRBD2	TRBV5-1	TRBJ2-1	NA	TGCGCCAGCAGCTTCACTAGCGGCTCCTACAATGAGCAGTTCTTC	CASSFTSGSYNEQFF
TRBD1	TRBV6-1	TRBJ2-5	NA	TGTGCCAGCAGTGAATGGACAGGGAGCCAAGAGACCCAGTACTTC	CASSEWTGSQETQYF
TRBD1	TRBV28	TRBJ1-2	NA	TGTGCCAGCAGTAGATTATATGGGGAGACAGGGGGAGTTATCGGCTATGGCTACACCTTC	CASSRLYGETGGVIGYGYTF
NA	TRBV12-3/TRBV12-4	TRBJ2-1	NA	TGTGCCAGCAGTTTTCACAATGAGCAGTTCTTC	CASSFHNEQFF
NA	TRBV7-9	TRBJ2-2	NA	TGTGCCAGCAGCCCTGGGACATCCAGGGAGCTGTTTTTT	CASSPGTSRELFF
NA	TRBV2	TRBJ1-6	NA	TGTGCCAGCAGTGGTTGGCAGCCTAATTCACCCCTCCACTTT	CASSGWQPNSPLHF
NA	TRBV5-5	TRBJ1-6	NA	TGTGCCAGCAGCGGAGGACATGATAATTCACCCCTCCACTTT	CASSGGHDNSPLHF
NA	TRBV29-1	TRBJ1-1	NA	TGCAGCGTTGCGAGGACCCTCACTGAAGCTTTCTTT	CSVARTLTEAFF
NA	TRBV27	TRBJ2-1	NA	TGTGCCAGCAGTTTCACGGGAGTATACAATGAGCAGTTCTTC	CASSFTGVYNEQFF
NA	TRBV6-5	TRBJ2-1	NA	TGTGCCAGCAGTTCTCAGGGCGATGAGCAGTTCTTC	CASSSQGDEQFF
NA	TRBV6-5	TRBJ1-6	NA	TGTGCCAGCAGGGTGACAGTAAATAATTCACCCCTCCACTTT	CASRVTVNNSPLHF
TRBD2	TRBV20-1	TRBJ2-7	NA	TGCAGTGCCGAGCGGGACCATCAGTACTTC	CSAERDHQYF
TRBD1	TRBV19	TRBJ1-5	NA	TGTGCCAGTAGCGGGACAGGCGGGTATCAGCCCCAGCATTTT	CASSGTGGYQPQHF
TRBD2	TRBV6-2/TRBV6-3	TRBJ2-7	NA	TGTGCCAGCAGTCCGGCGGGAGCTAGTATCGAGCAGTACTTC	CASSPAGASIEQYF
NA	TRBV9	TRBJ2-5	NA	TGTGCCAGCAGCTCTCATAGGACTAACCAAGAGACCCAGTACTTC	CASSSHRTNQETQYF
NA	TRBV27	TRBJ2-3	NA	TGTGCCAGCAGTTTACTAGCTCTCACAGATACGCAGTATTTT	CASSLLALTDTQYF
NA	TRBV11-2	TRBJ2-5	NA	TGTGCCAGCAGCGTAGACAGGGAGGTAGCGCCTCTCCAGCAGTACTTC	CASSVDREVAPLQQYF
TRBD1	TRBV11-2	TRBJ1-4	NA	TGTGCCAGCAGCACCCACAGGGGGCAGTCGAAAAAACTGTTTTTT	CASSTHRGQSKKLFF
NA	TRBV6-5	TRBJ2-7	once	TGTGCCAGCAGAGCCGACGGAGCCGCTCCCTACGAGCAGTACTTC	CASRADGAAPYEQYF
NA	TRBV29-1	TRBJ1-3	NA	TGCAGCGTTCAAGGGGGAGAGAGGACTGGAAACACCATATATTTT	CSVQGGERTGNTIYF
NA	TRBV4-3	TRBJ2-2	few	TGCGCCAGCAGCCACCCGGGACCGCTAACGAACACCGGGGAGCTGTTTTTT	CASSHPGPLTNTGELFF
NA	TRBV9	TRBJ2-7	NA	TGTGCCAGCAGCGTATCCGGGGGCTCCTACGAGCAGTACTTC	CASSVSGGSYEQYF
TRBD2	TRBV19	TRBJ2-2	NA	TGTGCCAGTAGCCACCGTTTTGGCCTAGCGGGAGGTGTAGGGGAGCTGTTTTTT	CASSHRFGLAGGVGELFF
TRBD2	TRBV5-1	TRBJ2-1	NA	TGCGCCAGCAGCTCGGGACTAGCGGTCTACAATGAGCAGTTCTTC	CASSSGLAVYNEQFF
NA	TRBV7-2	TRBJ2-4	NA	TGTGCCAGCAGCTTAGGGCCTGGAGAGAGCATTCAGTACTTC	CASSLGPGESIQYF
TRBD2	TRBV7-2	TRBJ2-3	NA	TGTGCCAGCAGTCCAATAGGGGTGGGTAGCGGGAGGAGCACAGATACGCAGTATTTT	CASSPIGVGSGRSTDTQYF
TRBD1	TRBV19	TRBJ1-1	NA	TGTGCCAGTAGTAGGGGACAGCGGAACACTGAAGCTTTCTTT	CASSRGQRNTEAFF
NA	TRBV24-1	TRBJ1-5	NA	TGTGCCACCAGTGACCCGGATGCCTATCAGCCCCAGCATTTT	CATSDPDAYQPQHF
TRBD1	TRBV11-3	TRBJ2-6	NA	TGTGCCAGCAGCATGGGACAGGGAAACCCTGGGGCCAACGTCCTGACTTTC	CASSMGQGNPGANVLTF
TRBD2	TRBV15	TRBJ2-2	NA	TGTGCCACCAGCAGAGAAGGGAAATCGGGACTAGCGGACCGGAACACCGGGGAGCTGTTTTTT	CATSREGKSGLADRNTGELFF
NA	TRBV13	TRBJ2-3	NA	TGTGCCAGCGCTCTAAAGGTGGCCCCAATCATAGCAGATACGCAGTATTTT	CASALKVAPIIADTQYF
NA	TRBV14	TRBJ2-2	NA	TGTGCCAGCAGCCATTCGTTGAGGGACACCGGGGAGCTGTTTTTT	CASSHSLRDTGELFF
TRBD1	TRBV30	TRBJ2-5	NA	TGTGCCTGGAGTGGGCAGGGGGCATGGGAGACCCAGTACTTC	CAWSGQGAWETQYF